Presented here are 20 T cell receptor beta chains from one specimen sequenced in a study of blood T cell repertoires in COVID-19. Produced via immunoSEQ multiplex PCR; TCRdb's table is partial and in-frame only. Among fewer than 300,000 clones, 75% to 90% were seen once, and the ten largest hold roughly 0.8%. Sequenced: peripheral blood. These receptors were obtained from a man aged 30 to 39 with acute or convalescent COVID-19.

DNA of the CDR3: TGTGCCAGCCGCGGCAGGGAGGATTCACCCCTCCACTTT. Amino acids: CASRGREDSPLHF. V is TRBV7-3 and J is TRBJ1-6; tentative D call: TRBD1 (5 bases). Trimming shortened V by 8 bases and J by 8 bases, and 13 bases separated the two germline ends. CDR3 size: 13 residues. CDR1 and CDR2 from the germline V gene are SGHTA and FQGTGA.

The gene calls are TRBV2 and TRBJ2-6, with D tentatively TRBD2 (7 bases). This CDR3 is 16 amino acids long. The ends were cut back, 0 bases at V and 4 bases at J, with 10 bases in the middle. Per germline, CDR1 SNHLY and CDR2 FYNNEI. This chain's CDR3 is CASSEAGGQGANVLTF. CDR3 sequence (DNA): TGTGCCAGCAGTGAAGCGGGGGGGCAAGGGGCCAACGTCCTGACTTTC.

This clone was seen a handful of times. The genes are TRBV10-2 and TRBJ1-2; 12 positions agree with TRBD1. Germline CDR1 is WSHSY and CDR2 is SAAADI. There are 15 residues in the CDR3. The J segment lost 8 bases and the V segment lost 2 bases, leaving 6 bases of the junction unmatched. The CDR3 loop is CASSEPGQGARGYTF. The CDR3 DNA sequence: TGCGCCAGCAGTGAGCCGGGACAGGGGGCTAGGGGCTACACCTTC.

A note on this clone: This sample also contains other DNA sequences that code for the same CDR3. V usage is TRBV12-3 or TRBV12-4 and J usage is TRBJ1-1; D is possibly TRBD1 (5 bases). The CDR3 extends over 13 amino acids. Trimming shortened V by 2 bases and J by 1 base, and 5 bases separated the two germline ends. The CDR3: CASSLRGNTEAFF. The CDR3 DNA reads TGTGCCAGCAGTTTAAGGGGGAACACTGAAGCTTTCTTT.

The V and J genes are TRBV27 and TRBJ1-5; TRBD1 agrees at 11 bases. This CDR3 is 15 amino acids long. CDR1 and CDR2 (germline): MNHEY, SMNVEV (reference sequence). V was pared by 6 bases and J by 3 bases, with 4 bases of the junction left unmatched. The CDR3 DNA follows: TGTGCCAGCAGCTGGACAGGGGGCCTCAATCAGCCCCAGCATTTT. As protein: CASSWTGGLNQPQHF.

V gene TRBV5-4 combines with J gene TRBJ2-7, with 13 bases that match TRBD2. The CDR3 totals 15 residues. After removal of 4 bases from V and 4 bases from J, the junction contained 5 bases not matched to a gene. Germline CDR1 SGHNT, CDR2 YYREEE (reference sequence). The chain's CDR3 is CASSPGLAGDYEQYF. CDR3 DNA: TGTGCCAGCAGCCCTGGACTAGCGGGAGATTACGAGCAGTACTTC.

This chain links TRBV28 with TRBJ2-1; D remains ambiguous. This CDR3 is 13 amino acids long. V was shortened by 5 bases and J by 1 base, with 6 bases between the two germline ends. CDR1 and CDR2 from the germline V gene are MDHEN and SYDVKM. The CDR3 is CASSLGSYNEQFF. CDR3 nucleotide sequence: TGTGCCAGCAGTCTAGGTTCCTACAATGAGCAGTTCTTC.

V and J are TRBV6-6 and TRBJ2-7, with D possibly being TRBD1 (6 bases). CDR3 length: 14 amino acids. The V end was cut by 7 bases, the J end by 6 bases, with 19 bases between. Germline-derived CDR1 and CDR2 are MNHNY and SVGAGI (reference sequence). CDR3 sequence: CASTSTRAGAEQYF. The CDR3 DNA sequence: TGTGCCAGCACCTCTACCCGGGCAGGGGCCGAGCAGTACTTC.

DNA for the CDR3: TGTGCCAGCAGTCTGACAGGGGTTCAAGGCTACACCTTC. As protein: CASSLTGVQGYTF. V and J are TRBV6-5 and TRBJ1-2, with 8 bases fitting TRBD1. Trimming took 5 bases from V and 8 from J; bases not matched to a gene: 7. The germline V gene has CDR1 MNHEY and CDR2 SVGAGI. This CDR3 has 13 amino acids.

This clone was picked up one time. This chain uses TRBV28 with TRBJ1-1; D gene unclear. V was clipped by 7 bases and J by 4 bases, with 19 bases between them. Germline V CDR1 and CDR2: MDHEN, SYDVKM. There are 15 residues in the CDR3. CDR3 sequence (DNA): TGTGCCAGCACCACCCTAGCCGTGGGAGGCACTGAAGCTTTCTTT. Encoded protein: CASTTLAVGGTEAFF.

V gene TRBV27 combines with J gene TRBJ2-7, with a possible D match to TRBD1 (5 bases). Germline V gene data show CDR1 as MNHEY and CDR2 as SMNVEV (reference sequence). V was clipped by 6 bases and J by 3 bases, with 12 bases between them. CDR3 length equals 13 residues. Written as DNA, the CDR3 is TGTGCCAGCAGCCCCAGTCAGGGCTACGAGCAGTACTTC. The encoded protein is CASSPSQGYEQYF.

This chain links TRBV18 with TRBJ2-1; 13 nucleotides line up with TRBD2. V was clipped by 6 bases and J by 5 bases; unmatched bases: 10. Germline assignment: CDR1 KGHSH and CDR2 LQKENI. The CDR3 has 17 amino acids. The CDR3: CASSPPGLAGLHNEQFF. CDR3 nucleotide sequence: TGTGCCAGCTCGCCGCCGGGACTAGCGGGGCTACACAATGAGCAGTTCTTC.

CDR3 sequence (DNA): TGTGCCACCAGCAAGCGACAGGCTTATAATTCACCCCTCCACTTT. Encoded protein: CATSKRQAYNSPLHF. The J gene is TRBJ1-6, the V gene TRBV15; D may be TRBD1 (6 bases). This CDR3 has 15 residues. V lost 4 bases, J lost 4 bases, and 11 bases lay in between. Germline CDR1 and CDR2: LNHNV and YYDKDF (reference sequence).

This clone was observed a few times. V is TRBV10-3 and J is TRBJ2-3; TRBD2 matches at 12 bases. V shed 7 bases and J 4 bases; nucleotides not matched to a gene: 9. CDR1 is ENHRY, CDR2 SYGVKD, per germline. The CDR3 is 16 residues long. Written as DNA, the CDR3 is TGTGCCATCACCGAGACTAGCGGGAGTAGGTCAGATACGCAGTATTTT. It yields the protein CAITETSGSRSDTQYF.

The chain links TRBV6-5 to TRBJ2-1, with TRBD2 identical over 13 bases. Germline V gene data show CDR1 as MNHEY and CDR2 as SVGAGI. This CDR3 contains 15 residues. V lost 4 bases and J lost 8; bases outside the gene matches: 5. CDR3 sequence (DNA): TGTGCCAGCAGTTCGACTAGCGGGAGGATATATGAGCAGTTCTTC. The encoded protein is CASSSTSGRIYEQFF.

This CDR3 reads CASSFSGHSTGELFF. CDR3 DNA: TGTGCCAGCAGCTTCTCTGGGCATTCCACCGGGGAGCTGTTTTTT. This chain connects TRBV7-2 to TRBJ2-2; D gene uncertain. The CDR3 loop spans 15 amino acids. The germline V gene has CDR1 SGHTA and CDR2 FQGNSA. The ends were cut back, 3 bases at V and 4 bases at J, with 12 bases in the middle.

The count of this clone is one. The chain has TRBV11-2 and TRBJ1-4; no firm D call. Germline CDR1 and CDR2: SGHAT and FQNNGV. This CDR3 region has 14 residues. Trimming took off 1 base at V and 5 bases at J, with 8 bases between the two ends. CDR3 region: CASSLGLANEKLFF. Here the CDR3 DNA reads TGTGCCAGCAGCTTAGGACTAGCAAATGAAAAACTGTTTTTT.

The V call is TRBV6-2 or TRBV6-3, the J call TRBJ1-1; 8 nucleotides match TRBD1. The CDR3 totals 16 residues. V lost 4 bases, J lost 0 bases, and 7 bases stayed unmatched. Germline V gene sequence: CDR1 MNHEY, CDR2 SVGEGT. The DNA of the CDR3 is TGTGCCAGCAGTTCCTCAGGACAGGGTTTGAACACTGAAGCTTTCTTT. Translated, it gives CASSSSGQGLNTEAFF.

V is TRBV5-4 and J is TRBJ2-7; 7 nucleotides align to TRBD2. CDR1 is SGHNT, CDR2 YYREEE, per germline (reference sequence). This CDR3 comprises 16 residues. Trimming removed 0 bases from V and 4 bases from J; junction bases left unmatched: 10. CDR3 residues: CASSLGAGGGSYEQYF. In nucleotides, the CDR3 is TGTGCCAGCAGCTTGGGTGCTGGCGGCGGGAGTTACGAGCAGTACTTC.

The CDR3 DNA reads TGCGCCAGCAGCCCCGGGACAGGACCCGATCAGCCCCAGCATTTT. This encodes CASSPGTGPDQPQHF. This chain connects TRBV5-1 to TRBJ1-5; 8 nucleotides line up with TRBD1. Germline V lookup: CDR1 SGHRS, CDR2 YFSETQ. This CDR3 has 15 amino acids. The ends lost 4 bases at V and 5 bases at J; junction bases unmatched: 8.